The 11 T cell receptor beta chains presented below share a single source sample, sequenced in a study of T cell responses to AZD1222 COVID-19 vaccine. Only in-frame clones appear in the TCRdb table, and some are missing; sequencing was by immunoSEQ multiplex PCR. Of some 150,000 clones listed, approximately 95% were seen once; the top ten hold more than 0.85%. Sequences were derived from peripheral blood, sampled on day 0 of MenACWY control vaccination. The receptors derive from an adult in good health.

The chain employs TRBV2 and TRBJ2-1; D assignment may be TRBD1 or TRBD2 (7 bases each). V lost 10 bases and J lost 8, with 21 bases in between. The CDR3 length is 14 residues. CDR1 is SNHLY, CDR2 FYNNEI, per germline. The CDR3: CATPSAPGGDEQFF. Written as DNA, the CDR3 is TGTGCCACGCCAAGTGCCCCAGGGGGGGATGAGCAGTTCTTC. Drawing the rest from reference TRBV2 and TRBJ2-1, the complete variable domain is EPEVTQTPSHQVTQMGQEVILRCVPISNHLYFYWYRQILGQKVEFLVSFYNNEISEKSEIFDDQFSVERPDGSNFTLKIRSTKLEDSAMYFCATPSAPGGDEQFFGPGTRLTVL.

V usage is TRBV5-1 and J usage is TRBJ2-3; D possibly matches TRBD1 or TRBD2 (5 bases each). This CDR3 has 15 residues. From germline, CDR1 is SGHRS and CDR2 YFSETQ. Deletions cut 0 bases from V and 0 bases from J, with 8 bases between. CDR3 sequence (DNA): TGCGCCAGCAGCTTGGGGGGACCTAGCACAGATACGCAGTATTTT. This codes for CASSLGGPSTDTQYF.

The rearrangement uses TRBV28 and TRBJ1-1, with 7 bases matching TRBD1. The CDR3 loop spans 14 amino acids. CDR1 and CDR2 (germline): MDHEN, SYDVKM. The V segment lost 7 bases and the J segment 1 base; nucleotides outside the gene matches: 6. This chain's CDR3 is CASITGTENTEAFF. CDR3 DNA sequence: TGTGCCAGCATAACCGGGACAGAGAACACTGAAGCTTTCTTT. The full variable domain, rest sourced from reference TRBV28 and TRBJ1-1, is DVKVTQSSRYLVKRTGEKVFLECVQDMDHENMFWYRQDPGLGLRLIYFSYDVKMKEKGDIPEGYSVSREKKERFSLILESASTNQTSMYLCASITGTENTEAFFGQGTRLTVV.

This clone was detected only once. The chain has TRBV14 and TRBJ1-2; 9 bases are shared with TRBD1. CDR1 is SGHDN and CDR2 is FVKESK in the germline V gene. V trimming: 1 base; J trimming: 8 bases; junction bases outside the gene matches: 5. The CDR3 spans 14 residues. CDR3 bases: TGTGCCAGCAGCCAAGTCTTTACAGGGGGCGGCTACACCTTC. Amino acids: CASSQVFTGGGYTF.

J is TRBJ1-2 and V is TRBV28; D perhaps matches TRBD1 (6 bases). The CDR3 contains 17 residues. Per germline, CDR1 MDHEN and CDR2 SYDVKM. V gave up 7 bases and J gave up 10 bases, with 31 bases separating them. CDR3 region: CASTSLGGVRPFSFYTF. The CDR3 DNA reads TGTGCCAGCACCTCTCTAGGGGGGGTCCGACCTTTTAGTTTCTACACCTTC.

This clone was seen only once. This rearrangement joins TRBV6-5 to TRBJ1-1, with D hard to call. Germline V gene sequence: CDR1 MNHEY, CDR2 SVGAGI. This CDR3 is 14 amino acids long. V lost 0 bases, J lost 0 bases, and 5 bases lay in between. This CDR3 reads CASSYSQVNTEAFF. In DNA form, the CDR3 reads TGTGCCAGCAGTTACTCGCAGGTGAACACTGAAGCTTTCTTT.

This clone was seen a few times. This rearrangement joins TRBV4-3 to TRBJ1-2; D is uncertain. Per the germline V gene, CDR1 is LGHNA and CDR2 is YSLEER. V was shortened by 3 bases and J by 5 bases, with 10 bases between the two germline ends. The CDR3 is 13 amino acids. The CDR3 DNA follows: TGCGCCAGCAGCCAGGTGCGGTGGTATGGCTACACCTTC. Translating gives CASSQVRWYGYTF.

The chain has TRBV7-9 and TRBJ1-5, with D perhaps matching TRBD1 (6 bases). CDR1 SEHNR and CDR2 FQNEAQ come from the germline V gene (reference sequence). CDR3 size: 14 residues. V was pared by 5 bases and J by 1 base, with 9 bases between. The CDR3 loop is CASSKGGSNQPQHF. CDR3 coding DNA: TGTGCCAGCAGCAAAGGGGGGAGCAATCAGCCCCAGCATTTT.

CDR3 in DNA: TGCGCCAGCAGCTCGGGACAGGATCAGCCCCAGCATTTT. Translated: CASSSGQDQPQHF. J is TRBJ1-5 and V is TRBV5-1; 8 bases align to TRBD1. The CDR3 extends over 13 amino acids. Germline V gene sequence: CDR1 SGHRS, CDR2 YFSETQ. V shed 3 bases and J 5 bases; nucleotides not matched to a gene: 1.

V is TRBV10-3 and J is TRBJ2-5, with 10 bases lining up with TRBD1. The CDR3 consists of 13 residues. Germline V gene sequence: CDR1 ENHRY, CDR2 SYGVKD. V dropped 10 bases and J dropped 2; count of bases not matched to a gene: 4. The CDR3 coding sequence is TGTGCCAGCGAGGACAGGGGGCAAGAGACCCAGTACTTC. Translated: CASEDRGQETQYF.

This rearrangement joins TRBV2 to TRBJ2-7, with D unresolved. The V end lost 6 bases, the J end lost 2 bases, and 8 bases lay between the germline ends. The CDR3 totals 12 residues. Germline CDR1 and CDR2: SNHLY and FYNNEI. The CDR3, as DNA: TGTGCCAGCAGGACTGAAACCTACGAGCAGTACTTC. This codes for CASRTETYEQYF.